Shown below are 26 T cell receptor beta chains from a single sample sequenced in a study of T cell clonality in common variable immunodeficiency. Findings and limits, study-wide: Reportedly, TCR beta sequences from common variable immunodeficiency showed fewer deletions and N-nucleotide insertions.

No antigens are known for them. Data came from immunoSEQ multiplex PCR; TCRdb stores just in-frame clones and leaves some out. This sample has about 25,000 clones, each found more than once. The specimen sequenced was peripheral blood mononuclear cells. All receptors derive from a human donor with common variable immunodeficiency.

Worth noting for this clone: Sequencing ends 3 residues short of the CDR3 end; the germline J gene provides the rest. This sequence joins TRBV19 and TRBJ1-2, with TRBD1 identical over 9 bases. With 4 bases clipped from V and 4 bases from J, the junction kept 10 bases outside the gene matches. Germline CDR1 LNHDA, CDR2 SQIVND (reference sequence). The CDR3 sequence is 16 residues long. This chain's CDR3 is CASSTAGTGRIYGYTF. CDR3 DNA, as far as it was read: TGTGCCAGTAGTACTGCCGGGACAGGGAGGATCTATGGC.

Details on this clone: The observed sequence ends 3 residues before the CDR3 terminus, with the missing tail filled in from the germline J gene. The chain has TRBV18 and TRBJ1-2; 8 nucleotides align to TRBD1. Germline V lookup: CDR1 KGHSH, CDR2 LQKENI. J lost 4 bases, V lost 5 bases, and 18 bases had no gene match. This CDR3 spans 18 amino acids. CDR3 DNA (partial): TGTGCCAGCTCAGCCCACGTGGCAGGGGGCGAACTGGGCTATGGC. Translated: CASSAHVAGGELGYG. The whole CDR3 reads CASSAHVAGGELGYGYTF.

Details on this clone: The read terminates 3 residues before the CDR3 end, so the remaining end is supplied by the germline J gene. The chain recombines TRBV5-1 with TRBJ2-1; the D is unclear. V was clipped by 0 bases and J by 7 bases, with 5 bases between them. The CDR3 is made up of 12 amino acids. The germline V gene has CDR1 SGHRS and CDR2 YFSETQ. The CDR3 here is CASSLELNEQFF. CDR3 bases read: TGCGCCAGCAGCTTGGAGCTAAATGAG.

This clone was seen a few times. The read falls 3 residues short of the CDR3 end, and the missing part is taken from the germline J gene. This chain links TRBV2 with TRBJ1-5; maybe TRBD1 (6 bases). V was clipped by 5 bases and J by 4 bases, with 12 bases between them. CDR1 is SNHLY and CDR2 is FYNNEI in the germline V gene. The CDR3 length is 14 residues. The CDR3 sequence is CASSKDSKNQPQHF. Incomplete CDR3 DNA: TGTGCCAGCAGTAAGGACAGTAAAAATCAGCCC.

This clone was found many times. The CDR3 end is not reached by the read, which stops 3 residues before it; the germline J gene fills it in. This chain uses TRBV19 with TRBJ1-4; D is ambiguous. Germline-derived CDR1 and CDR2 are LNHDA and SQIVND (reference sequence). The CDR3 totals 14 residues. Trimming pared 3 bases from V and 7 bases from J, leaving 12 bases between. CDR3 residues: CASSILSTGEKLFF. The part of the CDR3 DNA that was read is TGTGCCAGTAGTATTCTGTCAACGGGTGAAAAA.

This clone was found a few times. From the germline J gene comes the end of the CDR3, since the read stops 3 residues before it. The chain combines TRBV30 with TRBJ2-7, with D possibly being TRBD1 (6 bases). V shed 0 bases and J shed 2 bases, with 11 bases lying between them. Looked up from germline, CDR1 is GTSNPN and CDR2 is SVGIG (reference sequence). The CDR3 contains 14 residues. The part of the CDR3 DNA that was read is TGTGCCTGGAGTGTAGCAGGGGCAGCCTACGAG. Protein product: CAWSVAGAAYE. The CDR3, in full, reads CAWSVAGAAYEQYF.

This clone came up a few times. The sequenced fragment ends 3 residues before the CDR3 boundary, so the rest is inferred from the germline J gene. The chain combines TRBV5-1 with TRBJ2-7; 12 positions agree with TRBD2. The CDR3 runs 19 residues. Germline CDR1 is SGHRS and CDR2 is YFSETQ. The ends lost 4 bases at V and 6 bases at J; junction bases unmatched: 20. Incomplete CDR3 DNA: TGCGCCAGCAGCCTCACAACGAACGGACTAGCGGGACCGCAGGCCGAG. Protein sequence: CASSLTTNGLAGPQAE. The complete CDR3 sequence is CASSLTTNGLAGPQAEQYF.

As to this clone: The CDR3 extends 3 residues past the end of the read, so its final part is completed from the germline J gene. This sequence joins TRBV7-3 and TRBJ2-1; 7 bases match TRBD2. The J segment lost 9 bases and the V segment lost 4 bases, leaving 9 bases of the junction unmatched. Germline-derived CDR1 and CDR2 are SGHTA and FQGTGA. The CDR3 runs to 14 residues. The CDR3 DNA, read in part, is TGTGCCAGCAGCTCCGACAGCGGGGTGAGTGAG. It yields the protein CASSSDSGVSE. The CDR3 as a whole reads CASSSDSGVSEQFF.

The part of the CDR3 DNA that was read is TGTGCCAGTAGTATGAGGCGGGCGACCTACAATGAG. Translation: CASSMRRATYNE. The entire CDR3 is CASSMRRATYNEQFF. The chain links TRBV19 to TRBJ2-1, with a weak D call TRBD2 (5 bases). The CDR3 end lies 3 residues beyond the end of the read and is filled in from the germline J gene. Germline V CDR1 and CDR2: LNHDA, SQIVND (reference sequence). V lost 3 bases to trimming and J lost 2 bases, with 11 bases between them. The CDR3 spans 15 residues.

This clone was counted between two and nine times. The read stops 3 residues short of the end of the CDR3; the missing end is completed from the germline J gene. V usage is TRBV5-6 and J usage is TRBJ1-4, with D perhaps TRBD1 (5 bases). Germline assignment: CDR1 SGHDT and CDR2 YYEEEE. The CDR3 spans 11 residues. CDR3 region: CASSFREKLFF. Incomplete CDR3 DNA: TGTGCCAGCAGCTTCAGGGAGAAA. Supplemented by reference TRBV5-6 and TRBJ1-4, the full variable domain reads DAGVTQSPTHLIKTRGQQVTLRCSPKSGHDTVSWYQQALGQGPQFIFQYYEEEERQRGNFPDRFSGHQFPNYSSELNVNALLLGDSALYLCASSFREKLFFGSGTQLSVL.

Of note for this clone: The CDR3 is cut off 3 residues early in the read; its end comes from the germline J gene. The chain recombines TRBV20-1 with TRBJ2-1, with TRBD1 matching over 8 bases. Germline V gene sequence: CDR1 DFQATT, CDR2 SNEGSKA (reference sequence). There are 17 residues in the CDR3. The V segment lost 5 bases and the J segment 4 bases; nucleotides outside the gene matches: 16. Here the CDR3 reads CSARPLRQDREYNEQFF. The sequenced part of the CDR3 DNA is TGCAGTGCTCGGCCCCTCAGGCAGGACAGGGAATACAATGAG.

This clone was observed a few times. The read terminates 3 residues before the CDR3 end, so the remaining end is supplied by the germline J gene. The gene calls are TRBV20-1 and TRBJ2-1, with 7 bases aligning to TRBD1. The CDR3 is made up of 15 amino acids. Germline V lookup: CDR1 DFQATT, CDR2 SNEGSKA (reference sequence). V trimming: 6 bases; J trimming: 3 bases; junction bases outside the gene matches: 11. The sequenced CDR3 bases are TGCAGTGCGACCGGGACAGCGACTCACTACAATGAG. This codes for CSATGTATHYNE. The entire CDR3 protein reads CSATGTATHYNEQFF.

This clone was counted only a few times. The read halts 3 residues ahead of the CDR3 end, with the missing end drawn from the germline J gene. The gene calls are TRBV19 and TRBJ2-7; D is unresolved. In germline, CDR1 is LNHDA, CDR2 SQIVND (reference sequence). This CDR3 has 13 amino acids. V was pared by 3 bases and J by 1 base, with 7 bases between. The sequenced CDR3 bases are TGTGCCAGTAGTATCTCTAGGTCCTACGAG. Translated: CASSISRSYE. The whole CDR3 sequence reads CASSISRSYEQYF.

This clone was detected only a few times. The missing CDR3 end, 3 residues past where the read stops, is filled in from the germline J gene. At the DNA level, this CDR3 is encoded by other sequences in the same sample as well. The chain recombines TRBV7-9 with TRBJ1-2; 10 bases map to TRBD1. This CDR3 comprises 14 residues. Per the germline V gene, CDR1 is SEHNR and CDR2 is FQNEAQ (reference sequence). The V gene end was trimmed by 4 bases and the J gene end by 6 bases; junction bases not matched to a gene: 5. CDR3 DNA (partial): TGTGCCAGCAGCTCGACGACAGGGGGCGATGGC. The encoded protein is CASSSTTGGDG. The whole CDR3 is CASSSTTGGDGYTF.

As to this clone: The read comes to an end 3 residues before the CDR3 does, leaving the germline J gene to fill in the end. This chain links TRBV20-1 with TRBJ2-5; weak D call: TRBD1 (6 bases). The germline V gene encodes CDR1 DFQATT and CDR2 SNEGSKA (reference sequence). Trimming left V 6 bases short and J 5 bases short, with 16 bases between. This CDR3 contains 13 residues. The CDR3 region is CSASDSLEETQYF. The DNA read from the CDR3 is TGCAGTGCGTCGGACAGCCTGGAGGAGACC.

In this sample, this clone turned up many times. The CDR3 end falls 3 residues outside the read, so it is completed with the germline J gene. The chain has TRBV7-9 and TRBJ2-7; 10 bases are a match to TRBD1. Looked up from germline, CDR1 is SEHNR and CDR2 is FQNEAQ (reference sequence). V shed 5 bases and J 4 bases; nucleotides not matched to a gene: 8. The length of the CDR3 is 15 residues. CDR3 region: CASSQYDRGLYEQYF. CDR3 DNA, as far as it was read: TGTGCCAGCAGCCAATACGACAGGGGGCTGTACGAG.

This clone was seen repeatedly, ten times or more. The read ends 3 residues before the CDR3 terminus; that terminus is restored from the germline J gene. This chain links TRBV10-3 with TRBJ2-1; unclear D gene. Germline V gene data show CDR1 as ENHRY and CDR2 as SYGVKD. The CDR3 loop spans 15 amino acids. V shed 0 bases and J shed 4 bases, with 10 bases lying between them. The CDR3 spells CAISESDMRYNEQFF. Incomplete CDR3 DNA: TGTGCCATCAGTGAGTCGGATATGCGGTACAATGAG.

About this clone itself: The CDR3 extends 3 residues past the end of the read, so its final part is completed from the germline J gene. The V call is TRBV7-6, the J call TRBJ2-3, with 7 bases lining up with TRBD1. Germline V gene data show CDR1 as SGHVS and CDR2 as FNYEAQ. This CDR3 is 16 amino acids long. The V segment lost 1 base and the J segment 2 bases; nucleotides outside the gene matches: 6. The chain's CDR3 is CASSLGAGTVTDTQYF. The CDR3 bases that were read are TGTGCCAGCAGCTTAGGAGCCGGGACAGTCACAGATACG.

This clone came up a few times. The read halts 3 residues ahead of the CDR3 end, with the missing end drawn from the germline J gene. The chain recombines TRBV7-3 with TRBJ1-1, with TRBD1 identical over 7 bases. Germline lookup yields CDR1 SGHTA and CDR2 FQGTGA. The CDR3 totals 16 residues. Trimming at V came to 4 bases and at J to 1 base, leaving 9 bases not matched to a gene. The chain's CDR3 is CASSSLNRGSNTEAFF. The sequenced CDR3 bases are TGTGCCAGCAGCTCATTAAACAGGGGATCGAACACTGAA.

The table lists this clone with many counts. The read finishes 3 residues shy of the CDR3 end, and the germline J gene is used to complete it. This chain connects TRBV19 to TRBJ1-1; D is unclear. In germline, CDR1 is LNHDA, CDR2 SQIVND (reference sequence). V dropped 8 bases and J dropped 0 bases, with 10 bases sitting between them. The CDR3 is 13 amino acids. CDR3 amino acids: CASQADLNTEAFF. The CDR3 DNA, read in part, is TGTGCCAGTCAGGCAGATCTGAACACTGAA.

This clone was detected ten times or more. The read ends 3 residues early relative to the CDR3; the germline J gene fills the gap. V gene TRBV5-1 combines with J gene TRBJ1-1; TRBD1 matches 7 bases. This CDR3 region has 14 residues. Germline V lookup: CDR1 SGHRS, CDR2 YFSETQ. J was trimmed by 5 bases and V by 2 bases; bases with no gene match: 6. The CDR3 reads CASSLSVQGTEAFF. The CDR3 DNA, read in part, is TGCGCCAGCAGCTTAAGCGTACAGGGGACTGAA.

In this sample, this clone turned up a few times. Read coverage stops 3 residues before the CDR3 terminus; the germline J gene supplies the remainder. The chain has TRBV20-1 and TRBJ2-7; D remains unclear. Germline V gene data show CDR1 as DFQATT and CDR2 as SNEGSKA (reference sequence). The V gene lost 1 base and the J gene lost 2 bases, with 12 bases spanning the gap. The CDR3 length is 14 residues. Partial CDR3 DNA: TGCAGTGCTAGAGGGCAACCTCCAACCTACGAG. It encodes CSARGQPPTYE. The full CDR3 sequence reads CSARGQPPTYEQYF.

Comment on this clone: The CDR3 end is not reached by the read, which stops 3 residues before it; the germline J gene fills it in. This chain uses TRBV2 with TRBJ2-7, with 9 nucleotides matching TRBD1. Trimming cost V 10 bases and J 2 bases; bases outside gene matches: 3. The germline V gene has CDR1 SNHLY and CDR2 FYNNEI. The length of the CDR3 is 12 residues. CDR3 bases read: TGTGCCAACAGGGACAGGGCCTACGAG. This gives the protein CANRDRAYE. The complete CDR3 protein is CANRDRAYEQYF.

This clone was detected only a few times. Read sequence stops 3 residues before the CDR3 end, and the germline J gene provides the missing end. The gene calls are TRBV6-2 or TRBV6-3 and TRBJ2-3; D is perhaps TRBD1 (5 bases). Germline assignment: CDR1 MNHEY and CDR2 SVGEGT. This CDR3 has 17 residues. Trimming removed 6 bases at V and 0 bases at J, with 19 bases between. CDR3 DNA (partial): TGTGCCAGCAGCTACCGAATGGGGCAGGGAAGCACAGATACG. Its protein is CASSYRMGQGSTDT. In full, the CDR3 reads CASSYRMGQGSTDTQYF.

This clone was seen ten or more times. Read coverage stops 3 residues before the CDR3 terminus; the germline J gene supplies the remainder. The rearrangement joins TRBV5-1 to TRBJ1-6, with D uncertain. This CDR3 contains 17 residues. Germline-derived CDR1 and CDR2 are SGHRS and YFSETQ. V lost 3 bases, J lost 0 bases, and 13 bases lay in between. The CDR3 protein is CASSSTTWSSYNSPLHF. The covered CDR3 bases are TGCGCCAGCAGCTCGACAACCTGGAGCTCCTATAATTCACCC. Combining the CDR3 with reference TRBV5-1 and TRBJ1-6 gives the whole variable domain KAGVTQTPRYLIKTRGQQVTLSCSPISGHRSVSWYQQTPGQGLQFLFEYFSETQRNKGNFPGRFSGRQFSNSRSEMNVSTLELGDSALYLCASSSTTWSSYNSPLHFGNGTRLTVT.

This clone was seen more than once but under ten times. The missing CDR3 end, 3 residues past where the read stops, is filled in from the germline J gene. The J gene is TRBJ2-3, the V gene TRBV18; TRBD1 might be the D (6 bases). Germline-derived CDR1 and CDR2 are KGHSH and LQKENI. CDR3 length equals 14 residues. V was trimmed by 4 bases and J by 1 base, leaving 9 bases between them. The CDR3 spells CASSLPGGTDTQYF. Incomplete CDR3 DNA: TGTGCCAGCTCACTACCAGGGGGCACAGATACG.